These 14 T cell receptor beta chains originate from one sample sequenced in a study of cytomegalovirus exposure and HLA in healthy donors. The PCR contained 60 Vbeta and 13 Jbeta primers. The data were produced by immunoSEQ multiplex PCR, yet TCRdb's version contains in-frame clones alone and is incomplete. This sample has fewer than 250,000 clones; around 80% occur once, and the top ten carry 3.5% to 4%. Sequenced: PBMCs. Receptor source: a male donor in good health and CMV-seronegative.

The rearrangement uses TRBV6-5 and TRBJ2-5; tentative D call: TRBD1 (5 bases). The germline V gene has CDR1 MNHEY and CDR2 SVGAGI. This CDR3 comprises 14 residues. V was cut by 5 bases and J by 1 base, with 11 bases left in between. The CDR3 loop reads CASSTRVSQETQYF. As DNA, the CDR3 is TGTGCCAGCAGTACCAGGGTATCCCAAGAGACCCAGTACTTC.

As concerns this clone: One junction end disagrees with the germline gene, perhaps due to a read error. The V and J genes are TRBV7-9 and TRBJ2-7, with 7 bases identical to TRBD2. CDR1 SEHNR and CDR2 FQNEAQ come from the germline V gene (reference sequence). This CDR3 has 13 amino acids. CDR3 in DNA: TGTTCCAGCAGCCCAAGCGACGGGAGGGAGCAGTACTTC. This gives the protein CSSSPSDGREQYF.

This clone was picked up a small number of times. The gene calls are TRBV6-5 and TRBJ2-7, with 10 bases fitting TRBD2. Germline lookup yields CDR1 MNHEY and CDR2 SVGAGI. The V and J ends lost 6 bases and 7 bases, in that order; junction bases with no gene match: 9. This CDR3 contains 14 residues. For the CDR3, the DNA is TGTGCCAGCAGCTTACTAGCGGGACTGGGGGAGCAGTACTTC. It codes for CASSLLAGLGEQYF.

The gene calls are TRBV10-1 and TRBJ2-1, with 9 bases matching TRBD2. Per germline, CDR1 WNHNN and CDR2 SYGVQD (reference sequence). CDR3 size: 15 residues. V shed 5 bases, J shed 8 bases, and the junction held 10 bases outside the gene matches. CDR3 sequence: CASSPLGGRGDEQFF. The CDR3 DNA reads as TGCGCCAGCAGTCCACTGGGCGGGAGGGGAGATGAGCAGTTCTTC.

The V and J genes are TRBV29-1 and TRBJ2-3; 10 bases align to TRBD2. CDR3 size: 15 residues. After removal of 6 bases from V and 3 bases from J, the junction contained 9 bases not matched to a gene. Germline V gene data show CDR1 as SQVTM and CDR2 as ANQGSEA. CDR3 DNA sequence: TGCAGCGTCCAACGGGCTAGCGGGAGTACAGATACGCAGTATTTT. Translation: CSVQRASGSTDTQYF.

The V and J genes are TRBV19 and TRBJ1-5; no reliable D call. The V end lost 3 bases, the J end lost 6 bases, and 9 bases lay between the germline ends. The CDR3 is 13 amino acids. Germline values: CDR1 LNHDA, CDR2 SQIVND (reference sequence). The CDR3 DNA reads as TGTGCCAGTAGTATCGAGGGCTCTCAGCCCCAGCATTTT. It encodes CASSIEGSQPQHF.

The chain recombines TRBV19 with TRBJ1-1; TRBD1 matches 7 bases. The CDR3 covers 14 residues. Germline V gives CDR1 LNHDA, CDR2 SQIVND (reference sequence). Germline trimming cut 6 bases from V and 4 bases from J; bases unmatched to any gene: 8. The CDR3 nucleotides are TGTGCCAGTAGCTTGGGACAGCAGGGCACTGAAGCTTTCTTT. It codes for CASSLGQQGTEAFF.

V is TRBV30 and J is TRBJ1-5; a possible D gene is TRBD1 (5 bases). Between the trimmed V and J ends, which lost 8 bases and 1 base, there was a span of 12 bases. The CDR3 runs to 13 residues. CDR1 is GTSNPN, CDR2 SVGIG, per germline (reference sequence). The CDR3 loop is CATSGGSNQPQHF. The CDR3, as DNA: TGTGCCACCTCCGGGGGAAGCAATCAGCCCCAGCATTTT. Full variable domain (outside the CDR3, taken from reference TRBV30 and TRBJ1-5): SQTIHQWPATLVQPVGSPLSLECTVEGTSNPNLYWYRQAAGRGLQLLFYSVGIGQISSEVPQNLSASRPQDRQFILSSKKLLLSDSGFYLCATSGGSNQPQHFGDGTRLSIL.

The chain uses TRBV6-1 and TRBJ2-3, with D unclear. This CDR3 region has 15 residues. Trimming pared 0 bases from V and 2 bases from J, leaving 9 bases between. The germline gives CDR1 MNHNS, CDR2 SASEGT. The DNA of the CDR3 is TGTGCCAGCAGTGAAGCGGAGATACACACAGATACGCAGTATTTT. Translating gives CASSEAEIHTDTQYF.

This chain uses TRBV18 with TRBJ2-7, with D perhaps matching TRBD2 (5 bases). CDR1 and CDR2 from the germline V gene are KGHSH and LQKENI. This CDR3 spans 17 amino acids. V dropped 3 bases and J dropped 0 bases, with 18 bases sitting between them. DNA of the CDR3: TGTGCCAGCTCACCTCGCGGAGAGAGGGTCAACTCCTACGAGCAGTACTTC. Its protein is CASSPRGERVNSYEQYF.

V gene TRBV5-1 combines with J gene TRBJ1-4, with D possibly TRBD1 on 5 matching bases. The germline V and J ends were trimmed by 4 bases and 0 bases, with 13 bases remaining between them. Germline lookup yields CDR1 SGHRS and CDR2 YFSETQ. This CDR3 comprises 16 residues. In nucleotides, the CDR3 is TGCGCCAGCAGCGGTCGCACAGGTACAACTAATGAAAAACTGTTTTTT. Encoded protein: CASSGRTGTTNEKLFF.

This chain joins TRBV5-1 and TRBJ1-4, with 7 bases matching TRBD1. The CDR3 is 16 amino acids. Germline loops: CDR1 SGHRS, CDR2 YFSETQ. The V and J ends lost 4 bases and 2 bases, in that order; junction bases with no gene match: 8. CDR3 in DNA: TGCGCCAGCAGCCAGGGGGTGGGCCCTACTAATGAAAAACTGTTTTTT. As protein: CASSQGVGPTNEKLFF.

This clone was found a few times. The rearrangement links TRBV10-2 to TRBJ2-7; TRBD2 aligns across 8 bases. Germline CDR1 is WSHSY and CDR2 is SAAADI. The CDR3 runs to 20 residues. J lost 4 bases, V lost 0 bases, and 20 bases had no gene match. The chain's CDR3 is CASSESPVGAGGPLEYEQYF. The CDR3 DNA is TGCGCCAGCAGTGAGTCGCCGGTTGGGGCGGGAGGCCCGCTTGAGTACGAGCAGTACTTC.

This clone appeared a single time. The CDR3 region is CASSYPQGSWQPQHF. CDR3 nucleotides: TGTGCCAGCAGTTACCCCCAGGGCTCATGGCAGCCCCAGCATTTT. V is TRBV6-5 and J is TRBJ1-5, with D possibly being TRBD1 (5 bases). Looked up from germline, CDR1 is MNHEY and CDR2 is SVGAGI. The CDR3 has 15 amino acids. Between the trimmed V and J ends, which lost 2 bases and 7 bases, there was a span of 15 bases.